This T cell receptor (beta chain) was observed in a study of T cell responses to AZD1222 COVID-19 vaccine (dated by TCRdb to the early 2020s). In terms of the full investigation: Because spike-specific TCR depth and breadth did not differ between the two schedules, AZD1222 recipients who got a second dose at roughly 4 weeks were pooled with those who got a second dose at roughly 12 weeks. A total of approximately 240 trial participants underwent TCR sequencing, of whom about 210 received two doses of AZD1222 and about 25 received two doses of the MenACWY control vaccine. Enrollment into the trials was organized by age into subgroups of 18-55, 56-69 and 70-plus years, and those subgroups contained roughly 140, 27 and 60 TCR-sequenced participants, respectively. Study-wide findings and limitations: Conclusions about previously exposed vaccinees are limited because only a handful of AZD1222 recipients were SARS-CoV-2 seropositive at baseline. After two AZD1222 doses, both the breadth and the depth of spike-specific TCRs were significantly higher than at day 0 and than in MenACWY recipients. Vaccine-associated CD4 TCRs spanned the whole spike protein, with dominant responses in regions 160-218 and 743-854. In the small 56-69-year group, the increase in depth fell short of significance, most likely because of low power. Most participants were white British and females outnumbered males, and the authors suggested that clonal diversity may have been underestimated. Epitopes outside the regions mutated in the B.1.351 and B.1.1.7 variants were reportedly recognized by nearly half of the unique spike-specific TCRs. Because no day 14 peak-response samples were available, repertoires were characterized only after the peak T cell response.

Explained via the paper, the time point label denotes: baseline before first vaccination. Vaccinee samples were obtained from the UK trials COV001 and COV002, which included a single-blind randomized controlled phase 2/3 trial of AZD1222 (ChAdOx1 nCoV-19) in healthy adults. For TCRbeta chain sequencing, PBMC samples from trial participants were taken at day 0 and at day 28 after the second dose. The CDR3 regions of human TCRbeta chains were analyzed by immunosequencing. As for the original processing: Repertoire TCRs were checked for matches against a reference library of SARS-CoV-2-specific TCRs that had been generated using the MIRA antigen-specificity platform. Breadth was defined as the fraction of unique TCRs that were SARS-CoV-2-associated. Depth was defined as the fraction of total T cells that were SARS-CoV-2-associated. Using the MIRA data, every spike-specific TCR was mapped to the spike region that the TCR reacted to and assigned to either a CD4 or a CD8 class. Log10-transformed breadth and depth values were compared by one-way ANOVA with Sidak's multiple comparisons tests. Here the immuneACCESS table is served through TCRdb, limited to in-frame sequences with V and J called. Missing clones are a known gap in these copies; in checked studies unresolved V genes cover under half, and the rest lacks a known reason. V and J calls and clone size are those listed in that table; D and trimming were worked out from the DNA. The sample table records over 120,000 clones; roughly 89% of these occur just once. Approximately 1.5% of the sample comes from the top ten.

CDR1 SNHLY and CDR2 FYNNEI were looked up in the germline V gene. The CDR3 spans 15 residues, from the cysteine through the phenylalanine. CDR3 DNA is the only sequence kept; it has 45 bases, read in frame from the first base. Cut back by 4 bases and 5 bases, the V and J ends lie 17 bases apart. Comments on this clone: The clone's antigen remains unknown. Per-nucleotide qualities are absent, and no much larger clonotype sits a single base away.

The sequencing used peripheral blood, collected on day 0 of AZD1222 vaccination. The sequence links TRBV2 to TRBJ1-1; confidence is insufficient to name the D gene. The sequence was collected from an adult in good health. The nucleotide sequence reads as follows: TGTGCCAGCAGTGGGGTCCCGGTACGAAGAACTGAAGCTTTCTTT. It is translated as CASSGVPVRRTEAFF. The entire variable domain, with the stretches around the CDR3 drawn from the reference TRBV2 and TRBJ1-1 proteins, is EPEVTQTPSHQVTQMGQEVILRCVPISNHLYFYWYRQILGQKVEFLVSFYNNEISEKSEIFDDQFSVERPDGSNFTLKIRSTKLEDSAMYFCASSGVPVRRTEAFFGQGTRLTVV.